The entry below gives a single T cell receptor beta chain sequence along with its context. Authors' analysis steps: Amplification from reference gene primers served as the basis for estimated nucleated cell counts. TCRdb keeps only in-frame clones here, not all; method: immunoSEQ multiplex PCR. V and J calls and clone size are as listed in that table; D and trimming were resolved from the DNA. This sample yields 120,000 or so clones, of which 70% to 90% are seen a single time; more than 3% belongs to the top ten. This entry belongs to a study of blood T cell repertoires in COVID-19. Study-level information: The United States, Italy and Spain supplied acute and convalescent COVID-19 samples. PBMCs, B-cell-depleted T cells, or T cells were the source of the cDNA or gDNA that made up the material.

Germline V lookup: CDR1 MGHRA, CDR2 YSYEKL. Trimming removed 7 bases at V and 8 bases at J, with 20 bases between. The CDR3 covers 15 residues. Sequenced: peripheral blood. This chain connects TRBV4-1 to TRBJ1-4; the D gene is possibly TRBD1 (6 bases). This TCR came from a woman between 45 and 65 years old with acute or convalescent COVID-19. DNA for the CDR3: TGCGCCAGCACCCCGGCCGGGGGGCGTCGGGAAAAACTGTTTTTT. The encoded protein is CASTPAGGRREKLFF.